Following are 27 T cell receptor beta chains from one sample sequenced in a study of shared clonotypes between healthy human individuals. This table comes from immunoSEQ multiplex PCR, and its TCRdb copy is limited to in-frame clones, with some not included. The sample yields some 2 million clones, about 95% seen once. CD45RO-negative cells were positively selected for CCR7, leaving out terminally differentiated effector memory CD45RA+ cells. Sequenced: naive CD8+ T cells sorted from blood. These receptors originate from a young man in good health.

This clone was counted a single time. This chain joins TRBV5-6 and TRBJ2-7; 8 bases match TRBD1. The V gene end was trimmed by 3 bases and the J gene end by 5 bases; junction bases not matched to a gene: 7. Germline CDR1 is SGHDT and CDR2 is YYEEEE. The CDR3 contains 14 residues. CDR3 DNA sequence: TGTGCCAGCAGCTGGGACAGGATCAAAGACGAGCAGTACTTC. It encodes CASSWDRIKDEQYF.

CDR3 in DNA: TGTGCCGCCGTTGCCGGCACTGAAGCTTTCTTT. The encoded protein is CAAVAGTEAFF. The chain couples TRBV30 to TRBJ1-1; D is uncertain. Germline CDR1 is GTSNPN and CDR2 is SVGIG (reference sequence). This CDR3 spans 11 amino acids. V shed 8 bases and J shed 4 bases, with 11 bases lying between them. Using reference TRBV30 and TRBJ1-1 for the parts outside the CDR3, the full variable domain is SQTIHQWPATLVQPVGSPLSLECTVEGTSNPNLYWYRQAAGRGLQLLFYSVGIGQISSEVPQNLSASRPQDRQFILSSKKLLLSDSGFYLCAAVAGTEAFFGQGTRLTVV.

The rearrangement joins TRBV6-1 to TRBJ2-7; 7 bases are shared with TRBD1. V lost 5 bases and J lost 0; bases outside the gene matches: 7. CDR3 size: 15 residues. CDR1 and CDR2 from the germline V gene are MNHNS and SASEGT. The CDR3 spells CASSLLGTVSYEQYF. The CDR3 nucleotides read TGTGCCAGCAGTTTACTCGGGACAGTCTCCTACGAGCAGTACTTC.

This chain uses TRBV7-8 with TRBJ2-7; 7 nucleotides line up with TRBD1. V lost 1 base to trimming and J lost 4 bases; unmatched junction nucleotides: 7. Germline V gives CDR1 SGHVS, CDR2 FQNEAQ. This CDR3 spans 15 amino acids. The CDR3 here is CASSLGQGRIYEQYF. The CDR3 DNA is TGTGCCAGCAGCTTAGGACAGGGCAGAATTTACGAGCAGTACTTC.

The chain combines TRBV28 with TRBJ1-3; D is undetermined. Trimming stripped 7 bases from V and 1 base from J, with 11 bases between. Looked up from germline, CDR1 is MDHEN and CDR2 is SYDVKM. The CDR3 sequence is 14 residues long. In DNA, the CDR3 is TGTGCCAGCACCCTACGGGGTTCTGGAAACACCATATATTTT. Translated: CASTLRGSGNTIYF.

As to this clone: Other DNA sequences in this specimen translate into the identical CDR3. The CDR3 spells CASSYSAYEQYF. The CDR3 region has the DNA TGTGCCAGCAGTTACAGTGCCTACGAGCAGTACTTC. This chain links TRBV6-6 with TRBJ2-7, with D uncertain. CDR1 is MNHNY, CDR2 SVGAGI, per germline (reference sequence). V lost 2 bases and J 2 bases, leaving 4 bases between the germline ends. The CDR3 totals 12 residues.

The chain is built from TRBV27 and TRBJ1-2, with no clear D. V was clipped by 4 bases and J by 2 bases, with 11 bases between them. Germline CDR1 MNHEY, CDR2 SMNVEV (reference sequence). CDR3 length equals 14 residues. In DNA, the CDR3 is TGTGCCAGCAGTTCGGGCCCGCGAAACTATGGCTACACCTTC. Its translation: CASSSGPRNYGYTF.

V is TRBV27 and J is TRBJ1-1; D gene unclear. V was cut by 5 bases and J by 4 bases, with 14 bases left in between. This CDR3 contains 14 residues. The V gene's germline CDR1 is MNHEY and CDR2 SMNVEV (reference sequence). This CDR3 reads CASSLRGPTTEAFF. The CDR3 bases are TGTGCCAGCAGTCTTAGAGGGCCGACCACTGAAGCTTTCTTT.

This chain uses TRBV6-1 with TRBJ2-2; 8 nucleotides agree with TRBD1. The CDR3 contains 15 residues. J gave up 5 bases and V 3 bases, and 5 bases lay outside the gene matches. Germline V gives CDR1 MNHNS, CDR2 SASEGT. DNA for the CDR3: TGTGCCAGCAGTGAGGGGGACAGGCCGACCGGGGAGCTGTTTTTT. Amino acids: CASSEGDRPTGELFF.

Remarks on this clone: Other DNA sequences in this specimen translate into the identical CDR3. The V call is TRBV9, the J call TRBJ1-1; D remains unclear. Germline CDR1 SGDLS, CDR2 YYNGEE. Trimming removed 0 bases at V and 3 bases at J, with 9 bases between. The CDR3 spans 14 residues. CDR3 nucleotides: TGTGCCAGCAGCGTAGCTCCAAGAGACACTGAAGCTTTCTTT. Its protein is CASSVAPRDTEAFF.

Note on this clone: Other DNA sequences in this specimen translate into the identical CDR3. The rearrangement links TRBV6-5 to TRBJ2-7; 8 bases agree with TRBD1. Germline V gives CDR1 MNHEY, CDR2 SVGAGI. This CDR3 has 15 residues. J gave up 3 bases and V 0 bases, and 4 bases lay outside the gene matches. Here the CDR3 DNA reads TGTGCCAGCAGTTACTCACCGGGACAGGACTACGAGCAGTACTTC. It encodes CASSYSPGQDYEQYF.

The rearrangement uses TRBV28 and TRBJ1-4; D is possibly TRBD1 (5 bases). Germline-derived CDR1 and CDR2 are MDHEN and SYDVKM. V dropped 1 base and J dropped 4 bases, with 13 bases sitting between them. This CDR3 region has 16 residues. The CDR3 here is CASSLSSGTVNEKLFF. The CDR3 nucleotides read TGTGCCAGCAGTTTATCCTCCGGGACGGTTAATGAAAAACTGTTTTTT.

This clone was observed once. The chain recombines TRBV27 with TRBJ1-2; tentatively, D is TRBD1 (6 bases). There are 14 residues in the CDR3. The germline gives CDR1 MNHEY, CDR2 SMNVEV (reference sequence). Trimming left V 3 bases short and J 3 bases short, with 11 bases between. The CDR3 DNA follows: TGTGCCAGCAGTTTTTCAGGGGCGGACTATGGCTACACCTTC. It specifies CASSFSGADYGYTF.

The chain joins TRBV6-1 to TRBJ2-7, with TRBD1 identical over 8 bases. The CDR3 has 15 amino acids. The germline CDR1 and CDR2 sequences are MNHNS and SASEGT. The J segment lost 2 bases and the V segment lost 3 bases, leaving 6 bases of the junction unmatched. The CDR3 loop is CASSEAGGFPYEQYF. The DNA for the CDR3 is TGTGCCAGCAGTGAGGCAGGGGGCTTTCCCTACGAGCAGTACTTC.

The rearrangement joins TRBV7-9 to TRBJ2-1; perhaps D is TRBD1 or TRBD2 (5 bases each). Trimming shortened V by 0 bases and J by 9 bases, and 15 bases separated the two germline ends. Per the germline V gene, CDR1 is SEHNR and CDR2 is FQNEAQ (reference sequence). The CDR3 loop spans 15 amino acids. The CDR3 sequence: CASSLAGVYPAEQFF. CDR3 nucleotide sequence: TGTGCCAGCAGCTTAGCGGGGGTCTACCCAGCTGAGCAGTTCTTC.

On this clone itself: Other nucleotide sequences from this sample produce the same CDR3. This chain links TRBV9 with TRBJ1-1; D gene ambiguous. Trimming shortened V by 2 bases and J by 3 bases, and 8 bases separated the two germline ends. CDR1 and CDR2 from the germline V gene are SGDLS and YYNGEE. The CDR3 has 13 residues. For the CDR3, the DNA is TGTGCCAGCAGCGTCGGAGACGACACTGAAGCTTTCTTT. Amino acid sequence: CASSVGDDTEAFF.

This chain links TRBV9 with TRBJ2-3, with 7 bases lining up with TRBD2. CDR1 and CDR2 (germline): SGDLS, YYNGEE. V shed 2 bases and J 1 base; nucleotides not matched to a gene: 10. This CDR3 is built from 17 residues. The chain's CDR3 is CASSVDSSGRGTDTQYF. In DNA form, the CDR3 reads TGTGCCAGCAGCGTTGACAGCTCTGGGAGGGGCACAGATACGCAGTATTTT. The full variable domain, completed using reference TRBV9 and TRBJ2-3, is DSGVTQTPKHLITATGQRVTLRCSPRSGDLSVYWYQQSLDQGLQFLIQYYNGEERAKGNILERFSAQQFPDLHSELNLSSLELGDSALYFCASSVDSSGRGTDTQYFGPGTRLTVL.

This rearrangement joins TRBV5-6 to TRBJ1-1; D is possibly TRBD1 (5 bases). Trimming took 8 bases from V and 3 from J, leaving 14 bases between them. The CDR3 contains 13 residues. CDR1 is SGHDT, CDR2 YYEEEE, per germline. The CDR3 DNA is TGTGCCAGTCGGCCGCCGGGGGACACTGAAGCTTTCTTT. It specifies CASRPPGDTEAFF.

This chain uses TRBV7-9 with TRBJ2-2; maybe TRBD2 (5 bases). Trimming left V 11 bases short and J 6 bases short, with 19 bases between. The CDR3 consists of 14 residues. Germline CDR1 reads SEHNR; CDR2 reads FQNEAQ (reference sequence). The CDR3 DNA follows: TGTGCCCCGACGAGCGGAGAGGTCTCCGGGGAGCTGTTTTTT. Protein sequence: CAPTSGEVSGELFF.

The chain links TRBV10-1 to TRBJ2-7, with 8 bases fitting TRBD2. The CDR3 has 14 amino acids. Germline loops: CDR1 WNHNN, CDR2 SYGVQD (reference sequence). After removal of 4 bases from V and 7 bases from J, the junction contained 9 bases not matched to a gene. CDR3 sequence reads: CASSVPGRAGEQYF. The CDR3 nucleotides are TGCGCCAGCAGTGTCCCCGGGAGGGCGGGGGAGCAGTACTTC.

The chain uses TRBV28 and TRBJ2-7, with 8 positions matching TRBD1. In germline, CDR1 is MDHEN, CDR2 SYDVKM. This CDR3 has 16 amino acids. J gave up 1 base and V 4 bases, and 9 bases lay outside the gene matches. Here the CDR3 reads CASSSDRQGPSYEQYF. Written as DNA, the CDR3 is TGTGCCAGCAGTTCCGATCGACAGGGGCCGTCCTACGAGCAGTACTTC.

V usage is TRBV4-1 and J usage is TRBJ2-7, with D possibly being TRBD1 (5 bases). V gave up 4 bases and J gave up 2 bases, with 12 bases separating them. CDR1 is MGHRA and CDR2 is YSYEKL in the germline V gene. The CDR3 extends over 14 amino acids. The CDR3 sequence is CASSLQVRAYEQYF. CDR3 in DNA: TGCGCCAGCAGCCTACAGGTTCGTGCCTACGAGCAGTACTTC.

V gene TRBV2 combines with J gene TRBJ2-5; tentatively, D is TRBD2 (5 bases). CDR1 and CDR2 from the germline V gene are SNHLY and FYNNEI. Deletions cut 6 bases from V and 0 bases from J, with 8 bases between. This CDR3 is built from 13 residues. The DNA of the CDR3 is TGTGCCAGCAGGCGGGCAGACCAAGAGACCCAGTACTTC. Amino acids: CASRRADQETQYF.

The chain couples TRBV4-1 to TRBJ2-3, with 7 bases fitting TRBD1. The CDR3 runs to 16 residues. CDR1 MGHRA and CDR2 YSYEKL come from the germline V gene. Trimming cost V 3 bases and J 3 bases; bases outside gene matches: 9. The CDR3 DNA sequence: TGCGCCAGCAGCCAGGCCGGGACAGTCATTACAGATACGCAGTATTTT. Translating it yields CASSQAGTVITDTQYF.

In nucleotides, the CDR3 is TGCGCCAGCACTCACCGGGAGATGGGGAATTCACCCCTCCACTTT. It codes for CASTHREMGNSPLHF. The chain recombines TRBV10-2 with TRBJ1-6; D call uncertain. V gave up 7 bases and J gave up 7 bases, with 17 bases separating them. Germline V gene data show CDR1 as WSHSY and CDR2 as SAAADI. The CDR3 consists of 15 residues.

This sequence joins TRBV11-2 and TRBJ2-7; D is possibly TRBD1 or TRBD2 (5 bases each). Germline loops: CDR1 SGHAT, CDR2 FQNNGV. The CDR3 runs 15 residues. Trimming removed 5 bases from V and 3 bases from J, with 17 bases in between. CDR3: CASSVTGTQHYEQYF. DNA of the CDR3: TGTGCCAGCAGCGTGACCGGGACCCAACACTACGAGCAGTACTTC.

In DNA form, the CDR3 reads TGTGCCAGTAGTCCCCGGGGGGGCCCAAACACCGGGGAGCTGTTTTTT. Encoded protein: CASSPRGGPNTGELFF. The chain combines TRBV19 with TRBJ2-2; 8 bases are shared with TRBD2. Germline trimming cut 5 bases from V and 2 bases from J; bases unmatched to any gene: 7. The V gene's germline CDR1 is LNHDA and CDR2 SQIVND (reference sequence). There are 16 residues in the CDR3.